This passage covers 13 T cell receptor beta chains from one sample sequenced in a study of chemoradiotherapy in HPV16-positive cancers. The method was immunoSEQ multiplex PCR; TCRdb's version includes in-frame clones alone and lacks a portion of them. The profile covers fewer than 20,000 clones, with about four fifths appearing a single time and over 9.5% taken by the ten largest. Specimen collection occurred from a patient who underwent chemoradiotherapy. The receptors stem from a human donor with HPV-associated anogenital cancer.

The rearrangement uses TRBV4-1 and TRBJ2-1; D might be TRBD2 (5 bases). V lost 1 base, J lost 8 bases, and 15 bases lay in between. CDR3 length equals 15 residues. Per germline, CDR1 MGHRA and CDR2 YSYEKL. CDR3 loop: CASSQVAASFYEQFF. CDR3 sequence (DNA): TGCGCCAGCAGCCAAGTCGCGGCTAGCTTCTATGAGCAGTTCTTC.

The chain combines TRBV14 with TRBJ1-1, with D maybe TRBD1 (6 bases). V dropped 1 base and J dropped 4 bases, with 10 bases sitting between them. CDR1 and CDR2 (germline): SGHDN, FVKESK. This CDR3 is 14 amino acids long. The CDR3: CASSQVVGGTEAFF. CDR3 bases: TGTGCCAGCAGCCAAGTAGTAGGGGGCACTGAAGCTTTCTTT.

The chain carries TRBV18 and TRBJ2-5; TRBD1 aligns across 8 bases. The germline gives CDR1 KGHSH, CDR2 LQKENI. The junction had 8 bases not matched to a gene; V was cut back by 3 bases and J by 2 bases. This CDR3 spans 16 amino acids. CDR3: CASSPRQGNGQETQYF. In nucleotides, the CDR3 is TGTGCCAGCTCACCTAGACAGGGGAATGGGCAAGAGACCCAGTACTTC.

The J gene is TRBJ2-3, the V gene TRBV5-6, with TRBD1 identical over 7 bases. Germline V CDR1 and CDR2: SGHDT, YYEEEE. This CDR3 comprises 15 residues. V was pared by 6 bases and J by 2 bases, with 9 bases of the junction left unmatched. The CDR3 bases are TGTGCCAGCACCCAAGACAGGGCCTTCACAGATACGCAGTATTTT. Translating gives CASTQDRAFTDTQYF.

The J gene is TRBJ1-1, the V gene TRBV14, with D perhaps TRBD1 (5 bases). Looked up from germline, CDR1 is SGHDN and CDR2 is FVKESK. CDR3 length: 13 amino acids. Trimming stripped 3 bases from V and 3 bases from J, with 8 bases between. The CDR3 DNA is TGTGCCAGCAGCCAGGGACGGTACACTGAAGCTTTCTTT. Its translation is CASSQGRYTEAFF.

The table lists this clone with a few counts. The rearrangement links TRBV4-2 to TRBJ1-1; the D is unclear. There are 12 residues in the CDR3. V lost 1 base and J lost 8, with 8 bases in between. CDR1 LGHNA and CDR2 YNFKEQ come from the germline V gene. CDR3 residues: CASSQGYGEAFF. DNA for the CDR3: TGTGCCAGCAGCCAAGGTTACGGGGAAGCTTTCTTT.

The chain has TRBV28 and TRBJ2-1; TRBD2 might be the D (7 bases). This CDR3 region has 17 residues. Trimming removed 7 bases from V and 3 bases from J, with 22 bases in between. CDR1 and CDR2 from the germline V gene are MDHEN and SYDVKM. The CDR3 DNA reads TGTGCCAGCACCTCGGGGTTGGGGGGGGGCTTCTACAATGAGCAGTTCTTC. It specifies CASTSGLGGGFYNEQFF.

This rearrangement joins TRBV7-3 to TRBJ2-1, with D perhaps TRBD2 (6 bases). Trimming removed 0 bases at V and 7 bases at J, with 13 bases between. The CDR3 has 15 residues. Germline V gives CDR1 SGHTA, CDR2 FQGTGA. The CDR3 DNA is TGTGCCAGCAGCTTAACGGCAGACGCGGGGAATGAGCAGTTCTTC. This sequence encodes CASSLTADAGNEQFF.

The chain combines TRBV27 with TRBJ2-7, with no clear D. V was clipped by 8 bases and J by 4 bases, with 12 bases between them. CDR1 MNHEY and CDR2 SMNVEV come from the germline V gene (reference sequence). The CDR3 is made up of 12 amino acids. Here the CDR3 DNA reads TGTGCCAGCGGATTGGACCCTTACGAGCAGTACTTC. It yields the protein CASGLDPYEQYF.

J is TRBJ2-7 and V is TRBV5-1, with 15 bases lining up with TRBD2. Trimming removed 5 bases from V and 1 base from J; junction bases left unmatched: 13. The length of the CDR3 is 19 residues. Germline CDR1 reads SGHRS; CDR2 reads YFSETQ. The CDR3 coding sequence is TGCGCCAGCAGAGGGACTAGCGGGGGGCCACTAGCAGGATCCTACGAGCAGTACTTC. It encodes CASRGTSGGPLAGSYEQYF.

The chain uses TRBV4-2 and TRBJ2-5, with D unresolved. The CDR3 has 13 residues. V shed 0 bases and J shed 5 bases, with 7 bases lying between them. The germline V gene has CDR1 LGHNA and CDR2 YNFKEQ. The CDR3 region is CASSQDPPETQYF. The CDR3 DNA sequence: TGTGCCAGCAGCCAAGATCCCCCGGAGACCCAGTACTTC.

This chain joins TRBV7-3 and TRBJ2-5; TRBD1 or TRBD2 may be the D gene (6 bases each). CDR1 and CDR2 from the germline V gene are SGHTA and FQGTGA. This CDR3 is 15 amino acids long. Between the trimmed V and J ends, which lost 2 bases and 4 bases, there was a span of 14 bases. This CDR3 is CASSLRKGGRETQYF. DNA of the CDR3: TGTGCCAGCAGCTTACGTAAGGGGGGACGAGAGACCCAGTACTTC.

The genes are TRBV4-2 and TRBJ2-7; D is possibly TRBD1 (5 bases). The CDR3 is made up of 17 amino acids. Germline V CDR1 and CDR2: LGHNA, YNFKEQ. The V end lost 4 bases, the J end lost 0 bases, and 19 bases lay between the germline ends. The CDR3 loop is CASSLQLPDTLSYEQYF. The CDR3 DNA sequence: TGTGCCAGCAGCCTCCAACTCCCGGACACCCTCTCCTACGAGCAGTACTTC.